This TCR beta chain comes out of a study of cytomegalovirus exposure and HLA in healthy donors. CDR1 and CDR2 from the germline V gene are SNHLY and FYNNEI. V lost 6 bases, J lost 2 bases, and 7 bases lay in between. The CDR3 contains 12 residues. An approximately 130-subject validation cohort, separate from the approximately 670-subject first cohort, supplied the donors. Assay: immunoSEQ multiplex PCR; the TCRdb copy retains only in-frame clones and omits some. In the table there are 150,000 to 170,000 clones, 86% of which are singletons. The chain links TRBV2 to TRBJ1-2; D call uncertain. Sequencing was done on a sample of PBMCs. This TCR came from a human donor in good health. The CDR3 spells CASRQTNYGYTF. Here the CDR3 DNA reads TGTGCCAGCAGACAAACGAACTATGGCTACACCTTC.